The 21 T cell receptor beta chains in this list originate from one sample, sequenced in a study of T cell changes during pregnancy in multiple sclerosis. The protocol was immunoSEQ multiplex PCR, while the TCRdb copy is restricted to in-frame clones and leaves out a portion. The sample lists 50,000 to 65,000 clones, over 75% occurring once. The specimen comprised peripheral blood, sampled after pregnancy. The receptors originated from a female donor with multiple sclerosis, enrolled in a pregnancy study.

The chain links TRBV2 to TRBJ1-1; D gene ambiguous. Germline V gives CDR1 SNHLY, CDR2 FYNNEI. The CDR3 sequence is 12 residues long. The V end was cut by 3 bases, the J end by 5 bases, with 7 bases between. DNA of the CDR3: TGTGCCAGCAGTGATCAGTGGACTGAAGCTTTCTTT. It codes for CASSDQWTEAFF.

This clone was found once. V gene TRBV19 combines with J gene TRBJ2-1; the match to TRBD1 covers 12 bases. V was pared by 7 bases and J by 1 base, with 17 bases of the junction left unmatched. The CDR3 sequence is 20 residues long. CDR1 is LNHDA and CDR2 is SQIVND in the germline V gene (reference sequence). The CDR3 reads CASKGTPGQGASGSYNEQFF. CDR3 in DNA: TGTGCCAGTAAAGGGACCCCGGGACAGGGGGCTAGTGGGTCCTACAATGAGCAGTTCTTC.

This chain joins TRBV30 and TRBJ1-2; 7 nucleotides agree with TRBD1. Germline V gives CDR1 GTSNPN, CDR2 SVGIG (reference sequence). The ends lost 3 bases at V and 1 base at J; junction bases unmatched: 11. CDR3 size: 16 residues. The DNA for the CDR3 is TGTGCCTGGAGGCCCTTTGACAGGGCCCTTAACTATGGCTACACCTTC. Translating gives CAWRPFDRALNYGYTF. Filled out from reference TRBV30 and TRBJ1-2, the complete variable domain reads SQTIHQWPATLVQPVGSPLSLECTVEGTSNPNLYWYRQAAGRGLQLLFYSVGIGQISSEVPQNLSASRPQDRQFILSSKKLLLSDSGFYLCAWRPFDRALNYGYTFGSGTRLTVV.

The V call is TRBV5-1, the J call TRBJ1-3; D is ambiguous. The CDR3 spans 15 residues. Deletions cut 0 bases from V and 0 bases from J, with 7 bases between. Germline CDR1 reads SGHRS; CDR2 reads YFSETQ. CDR3 region: CASSLAGISGNTIYF. The DNA for the CDR3 is TGCGCCAGCAGCTTGGCCGGGATCTCTGGAAACACCATATATTTT.

The V and J genes are TRBV5-1 and TRBJ2-3, with D maybe TRBD2 (5 bases). Per the germline V gene, CDR1 is SGHRS and CDR2 is YFSETQ. The CDR3 has 17 residues. V lost 1 base and J lost 6, with 21 bases in between. The CDR3 protein is CASSLQWGESTWDTQYF. The CDR3 nucleotides read TGCGCCAGCAGCTTGCAGTGGGGAGAAAGTACGTGGGATACGCAGTATTTT.

The chain is built from TRBV30 and TRBJ1-4; D call uncertain. V lost 1 base and J lost 1, with 10 bases in between. Germline CDR1 reads GTSNPN; CDR2 reads SVGIG (reference sequence). The CDR3 spans 15 residues. The DNA of the CDR3 is TGTGCCTGGAGTGGGCGGAGTATAACTAATGAAAAACTGTTTTTT. Its protein is CAWSGRSITNEKLFF. The full variable domain, rest sourced from reference TRBV30 and TRBJ1-4, is SQTIHQWPATLVQPVGSPLSLECTVEGTSNPNLYWYRQAAGRGLQLLFYSVGIGQISSEVPQNLSASRPQDRQFILSSKKLLLSDSGFYLCAWSGRSITNEKLFFGSGTQLSVL.

This chain links TRBV6-5 with TRBJ2-1; 9 bases line up with TRBD2. V lost 5 bases, J lost 6 bases, and 5 bases stayed unmatched. This CDR3 is 14 amino acids long. Germline V gene lookup returns CDR1 MNHEY and CDR2 SVGAGI. The CDR3 DNA reads TGTGCCAGCAGTGCGGGGGGGCCGGGCAATGAGCAGTTCTTC. It encodes CASSAGGPGNEQFF.

This chain uses TRBV29-1 with TRBJ2-7; 8 nucleotides match TRBD1. CDR1 is SQVTM and CDR2 is ANQGSEA in the germline V gene. The CDR3 totals 11 residues. The trim removed 4 bases at V and 4 bases at J, leaving 0 bases unmatched. CDR3 in amino acids: CSVGTGYEQYF. CDR3 sequence (DNA): TGCAGCGTTGGGACAGGGTACGAGCAGTACTTC.

V usage is TRBV18 and J usage is TRBJ2-1, with 8 nucleotides matching TRBD1. The junction had 3 bases not matched to a gene; V was cut back by 6 bases and J by 2 bases. CDR1 is KGHSH and CDR2 is LQKENI in the germline V gene. The CDR3 covers 14 residues. The CDR3 loop is CASSTGGTYNEQFF. In DNA form, the CDR3 reads TGTGCCAGCTCTACAGGGGGAACCTACAATGAGCAGTTCTTC.

This chain uses TRBV28 with TRBJ1-2, with a weak D call TRBD1 (5 bases). Germline lookup yields CDR1 MDHEN and CDR2 SYDVKM. Deletions cut 8 bases from V and 6 bases from J, with 19 bases between. The CDR3 spans 14 residues. The CDR3 DNA sequence: TGTGCCAGCCACTCCCCGGGGGAAGTGAATGGCTACACCTTC. Translated: CASHSPGEVNGYTF.

The CDR3 DNA reads TGTGCCAGCAGCCCTAATCGGACAGCCGAGAATCACACAGATACGCAGTATTTT. This encodes CASSPNRTAENHTDTQYF. This chain connects TRBV5-8 to TRBJ2-3; TRBD1 is a possible D gene (6 bases). Deletions cut 4 bases from V and 2 bases from J, with 23 bases between. This CDR3 is 18 amino acids long. Germline values: CDR1 SGHTS, CDR2 YDEGEE.

The chain has TRBV18 and TRBJ1-1; the D gene is possibly TRBD1 (6 bases). Germline CDR1 and CDR2: KGHSH and LQKENI. V shed 6 bases and J shed 0 bases, with 14 bases lying between them. The CDR3 contains 15 residues. The CDR3, as DNA: TGTGCCAGCTCGAAGACAGGCTTCATGAACACTGAAGCTTTCTTT. The encoded protein is CASSKTGFMNTEAFF.

V is TRBV5-1 and J is TRBJ2-2; 11 nucleotides match TRBD1. Per germline, CDR1 SGHRS and CDR2 YFSETQ. The CDR3 extends over 16 amino acids. Germline trimming cut 4 bases from V and 4 bases from J; bases unmatched to any gene: 6. CDR3 in amino acids: CASSPDGTGGTGELFF. The DNA of the CDR3 is TGCGCCAGCAGCCCCGACGGGACAGGGGGCACCGGGGAGCTGTTTTTT.

This clone was seen more than once but under ten times. This chain uses TRBV2 with TRBJ1-6, with D unclear. The V end lost 6 bases, the J end lost 7 bases, and 10 bases lay between the germline ends. Germline V gene lookup returns CDR1 SNHLY and CDR2 FYNNEI. The CDR3 has 13 amino acids. CDR3 DNA sequence: TGTGCCAGCAGCAACAGAGAAAATTCACCCCTCCACTTT. Residues: CASSNRENSPLHF.

The chain employs TRBV7-2 and TRBJ1-1; the D is unclear. The CDR3 consists of 12 residues. The germline gives CDR1 SGHTA, CDR2 FQGNSA. V lost 5 bases to trimming and J lost 4 bases, with 8 bases between them. The CDR3 nucleotides are TGTGCCAGCAGCATTAAGCCCACTGAAGCTTTCTTT. Protein sequence: CASSIKPTEAFF.

This clone has more than one count but fewer than ten. The chain joins TRBV4-1 to TRBJ2-3; TRBD2 agrees at 10 bases. Germline V gene lookup returns CDR1 MGHRA and CDR2 YSYEKL. V dropped 4 bases and J dropped 2; count of bases not matched to a gene: 9. The CDR3 runs 17 residues. The CDR3 is CASSPAAGGPFTDTQYF. DNA for the CDR3: TGCGCCAGCAGCCCAGCAGCGGGGGGGCCTTTCACAGATACGCAGTATTTT.

The CDR3 is CASSVGPSRVWGGYTF. The CDR3 bases are TGTGCCAGCAGCGTAGGTCCCTCGAGGGTTTGGGGTGGCTACACCTTC. The rearrangement links TRBV9 to TRBJ1-2; D is unresolved. Germline loops: CDR1 SGDLS, CDR2 YYNGEE. The CDR3 contains 16 residues. Trimming removed 0 bases from V and 7 bases from J, with 19 bases in between.

This clone turned up a few times. V gene TRBV6-4 combines with J gene TRBJ2-3, with D perhaps TRBD1 (6 bases). The CDR3 contains 15 residues. CDR1 and CDR2 (germline): MRHNA, SNTAGT. V dropped 5 bases and J dropped 1 base, with 13 bases sitting between them. CDR3 residues: CASSLESGGTDTQYF. CDR3 coding DNA: TGTGCCAGCAGTCTCGAATCAGGGGGCACAGATACGCAGTATTTT.

This clone was found once. This rearrangement joins TRBV5-1 to TRBJ2-7; unclear D gene. The ends were cut back, 4 bases at V and 1 base at J, with 15 bases in the middle. The length of the CDR3 is 15 residues. Germline assignment: CDR1 SGHRS and CDR2 YFSETQ. Written as DNA, the CDR3 is TGCGCCAGCAGCCCCGGATTGAGGCAGTCCTACGAGCAGTACTTC. Translated, it gives CASSPGLRQSYEQYF.

The chain recombines TRBV6-4 with TRBJ1-3, with D unclear. This CDR3 is 13 amino acids long. V was shortened by 7 bases and J by 0 bases, with 7 bases between the two germline ends. The germline V gene has CDR1 MRHNA and CDR2 SNTAGT. As DNA, the CDR3 is TGTGCCAGCACCCGAGTCTCTGGAAACACCATATATTTT. Translating it yields CASTRVSGNTIYF.

The rearrangement links TRBV5-1 to TRBJ1-2, with 7 bases aligning to TRBD1. CDR3 length: 14 residues. CDR1 and CDR2 from the germline V gene are SGHRS and YFSETQ. After removal of 0 bases from V and 2 bases from J, the junction contained 1 base not matched to a gene. The DNA for the CDR3 is TGCGCCAGCAGCTTGGACAGGGGAAACTATGGCTACACCTTC. It encodes CASSLDRGNYGYTF.